The 29 T cell receptor beta chains below were found in one sample sequenced in a study of patients and donors after allogeneic stem cell transplantation. TCRdb fed the RT-PCR reads into MiXCR, producing one record per CDR3 protein. The data contain approximately 250,000 distinct CDR3 sequences, approximately 14% of them seen just once; the ten biggest clones take up 11%. The sequencing input was blood, either unsorted or a sorted T cell fraction (not recorded which). The receptors here all came from a human donor who was either an allogeneic HSCT recipient or a stem cell or donor lymphocyte infusion donor (not recorded which). It is not recorded whose cells these are; they may come from a transplant donor.

This clonotype was found many times. The chain links TRBV20-1 to TRBJ1-3; D remains ambiguous. The CDR3 runs to 13 residues. Germline lookup yields CDR1 DFQATT and CDR2 SNEGSKA (reference sequence). The V end was cut by 6 bases, the J end by 0 bases, with 9 bases between. CDR3 nucleotides: TGCAGTGCCGGCCATAACTCTGGAAACACCATATATTTT. It is translated as CSAGHNSGNTIYF.

This clonotype came up a few times. J is TRBJ1-1 and V is TRBV12-3 or TRBV12-4; perhaps TRBD1 as D (5 bases). V was cut by 7 bases and J by 3 bases, with 9 bases left in between. The CDR3 sequence is 12 residues long. CDR3 region: CASKGGDTEAFF. CDR3 nucleotides: TGTGCCAGCAAGGGAGGGGACACTGAAGCTTTCTTT.

This clonotype was counted at least ten times. The chain links TRBV6-2 or TRBV6-3 to TRBJ2-3; 14 bases map to TRBD2. CDR3 length equals 17 residues. V shed 6 bases and J 1 base; nucleotides not matched to a gene: 6. Germline CDR1 MNHEY, CDR2 SVGEGT. The CDR3 coding sequence is TGTGCCAGCAGCCACCGACTAGCGGGGGGGGGCACAGATACGCAGTATTTT. Its protein is CASSHRLAGGGTDTQYF.

The chain uses TRBV7-2 and TRBJ1-2; D gene ambiguous. The CDR3 extends over 14 amino acids. CDR1 SGHTA and CDR2 FQGNSA come from the germline V gene. Trimming removed 5 bases at V and 8 bases at J, with 18 bases between. In DNA form, the CDR3 reads TGTGCCAGCAGCGGAACACCAGAGGTTGGAGGCTACACCTTC. This sequence encodes CASSGTPEVGGYTF.

This clonotype was detected many times. The V and J genes are TRBV29-1 and TRBJ2-1; D remains unclear. V was cut by 0 bases and J by 5 bases, with 5 bases left in between. Germline lookup yields CDR1 SQVTM and CDR2 ANQGSEA. The CDR3 runs to 12 residues. CDR3 DNA sequence: TGCAGCGTTGAAGACTGGGACAATGAGCAGTTCTTC. It translates to CSVEDWDNEQFF.

This clonotype was seen at least ten times. This rearrangement joins TRBV9 to TRBJ2-1, with 10 bases aligning to TRBD2. Trimming cost V 6 bases and J 7 bases; bases outside gene matches: 7. The CDR3 totals 14 residues. Looked up from germline, CDR1 is SGDLS and CDR2 is YYNGEE. In DNA form, the CDR3 reads TGTGCCAGCAACATAGCGGGAGGTTTGAATGAGCAGTTCTTC. Translating it yields CASNIAGGLNEQFF.

The genes are TRBV6-1 and TRBJ2-3; 7 bases are a match to TRBD2. CDR3 size: 16 residues. Germline CDR1 reads MNHNS; CDR2 reads SASEGT. After removal of 7 bases from V and 0 bases from J, the junction contained 10 bases not matched to a gene. The CDR3 loop is CASTYRGGISTDTQYF. For the CDR3, the DNA is TGTGCCAGCACCTACCGGGGAGGGATTAGCACAGATACGCAGTATTTT.

This clonotype occurred a few times. J is TRBJ1-2 and V is TRBV4-2; D possibly corresponds to TRBD1 (6 bases). CDR3 length: 14 amino acids. V gave up 8 bases and J gave up 2 bases, with 15 bases separating them. From germline, CDR1 is LGHNA and CDR2 YNFKEQ. The CDR3, as DNA: TGTGCCAGCGGAGAGGACAGCACAAACTATGGCTACACCTTC. It encodes CASGEDSTNYGYTF.

The chain links TRBV24-1 to TRBJ2-5; D not resolved. In germline, CDR1 is KGHDR, CDR2 SFDVKD. Trimming took 2 bases from V and 5 from J, leaving 5 bases between them. The CDR3 extends over 12 amino acids. The CDR3 protein is CATSDWRETQYF. In DNA, the CDR3 is TGTGCCACCAGTGATTGGCGGGAGACCCAGTACTTC.

Many counts were recorded for this clonotype. This chain uses TRBV7-2 with TRBJ1-1; TRBD1 agrees at 10 bases. The CDR3 has 17 residues. Germline-derived CDR1 and CDR2 are SGHTA and FQGNSA. With 1 base clipped from V and 0 bases from J, the junction kept 5 bases outside the gene matches. The CDR3 loop reads CASSLEGTGVLNTEAFF. The CDR3 region has the DNA TGTGCCAGCAGCTTAGAAGGGACAGGGGTTCTGAACACTGAAGCTTTCTTT.

This clonotype has a count of ten or more. V and J are TRBV11-2 and TRBJ2-3, with 8 nucleotides matching TRBD2. Per the germline V gene, CDR1 is SGHAT and CDR2 is FQNNGV. Germline trimming cut 1 base from V and 6 bases from J; bases unmatched to any gene: 15. CDR3 length equals 18 residues. The CDR3 region is CASSLGSWQRENWDTQYF. In nucleotides, the CDR3 is TGTGCCAGCAGCTTAGGGTCCTGGCAGCGGGAGAATTGGGATACGCAGTATTTT. The full variable domain, its missing parts supplied by reference TRBV11-2 and TRBJ2-3, is EAGVAQSPRYKIIEKRQSVAFWCNPISGHATLYWYQQILGQGPKLLIQFQNNGVVDDSQLPKDRFSAERLKGVDSTLKIQPAKLEDSAVYLCASSLGSWQRENWDTQYFGPGTRLTVL.

This clonotype has just one count. DNA of the CDR3: TGCAGTGCTAGAGGAGTCCGGGGACTTCACGAGCAGTACTTC. Encoded protein: CSARGVRGLHEQYF. The gene calls are TRBV20-1 and TRBJ2-7; TRBD2 is a possible D gene (6 bases). Germline V lookup: CDR1 DFQATT, CDR2 SNEGSKA (reference sequence). The CDR3 sequence is 14 residues long. The V end lost 1 base, the J end lost 5 bases, and 15 bases lay between the germline ends.

The chain employs TRBV9 and TRBJ2-1; TRBD2 aligns across 12 bases. Germline-derived CDR1 and CDR2 are SGDLS and YYNGEE. The CDR3 runs to 17 residues. V shed 3 bases and J 2 bases; nucleotides not matched to a gene: 6. CDR3 sequence reads: CASSAALAGGPYNEQFF. The CDR3 nucleotides are TGTGCCAGCAGCGCGGCTCTAGCGGGAGGGCCCTACAATGAGCAGTTCTTC.

This clonotype was seen at least ten times. V gene TRBV7-2 combines with J gene TRBJ2-2, with D hard to call. V was cut by 0 bases and J by 8 bases, with 1 base left in between. Germline lookup yields CDR1 SGHTA and CDR2 FQGNSA. This CDR3 is built from 11 residues. The CDR3 protein is CASSLAGELFF. In nucleotides, the CDR3 is TGTGCCAGCAGCTTAGCGGGGGAGCTGTTTTTT.

In this sample, this clonotype turned up many times. V is TRBV29-1 and J is TRBJ1-5; 11 positions agree with TRBD1. The junction had 0 bases not matched to a gene; V was cut back by 6 bases and J by 5 bases. The CDR3 loop spans 12 amino acids. The germline CDR1 and CDR2 sequences are SQVTM and ANQGSEA. CDR3 loop: CSVGQGDQPQHF. CDR3 DNA: TGCAGCGTGGGACAGGGGGATCAGCCCCAGCATTTT. Full variable domain (outside the CDR3, taken from reference TRBV29-1 and TRBJ1-5): SAVISQKPSRDICQRGTSLTIQCQVDSQVTMMFWYRQQPGQSLTLIATANQGSEATYESGFVIDKFPISRPNLTFSTLTVSNMSPEDSSIYLCSVGQGDQPQHFGDGTRLSIL.

This clonotype was observed at least ten times. The chain uses TRBV5-1 and TRBJ2-3; TRBD2 matches 8 bases. Germline CDR1 is SGHRS and CDR2 is YFSETQ. The CDR3 has 13 amino acids. The V and J ends lost 5 bases and 3 bases, in that order; junction bases with no gene match: 2. The CDR3 here is CASRSSGTDTQYF. The CDR3 coding sequence is TGCGCCAGCAGATCTAGCGGGACAGATACGCAGTATTTT.

This chain uses TRBV19 with TRBJ1-2; unclear D gene. The germline V gene encodes CDR1 LNHDA and CDR2 SQIVND (reference sequence). Trimming shortened V by 9 bases and J by 2 bases, and 13 bases separated the two germline ends. The CDR3 loop spans 13 amino acids. CDR3 sequence (DNA): TGTGCCAGCGCCCGGGCAGTCAACTATGGCTACACCTTC. Translating it yields CASARAVNYGYTF.

This clonotype was observed a handful of times. The chain combines TRBV20-1 with TRBJ2-3; D ambiguous. In germline, CDR1 is DFQATT, CDR2 SNEGSKA (reference sequence). This CDR3 spans 14 amino acids. V shed 5 bases and J shed 2 bases, with 14 bases lying between them. Here the CDR3 DNA reads TGCAGTGCTTCCTCGGGCATGTACACAGATACGCAGTATTTT. This codes for CSASSGMYTDTQYF.

This clonotype was found many times. The chain joins TRBV10-3 to TRBJ2-7; 8 bases agree with TRBD2. The CDR3 is 14 amino acids. CDR1 ENHRY and CDR2 SYGVKD come from the germline V gene. V trimming: 0 bases; J trimming: 6 bases; junction bases outside the gene matches: 4. The CDR3 reads CAISESAGGSEQYF. The DNA for the CDR3 is TGTGCCATCAGTGAGTCTGCGGGAGGCTCCGAGCAGTACTTC.

J is TRBJ1-1 and V is TRBV7-9; 8 bases align to TRBD1. The CDR3 sequence is 15 residues long. V lost 5 bases and J lost 3; bases outside the gene matches: 8. Germline CDR1 is SEHNR and CDR2 is FQNEAQ (reference sequence). CDR3 sequence: CASSPDRVDDTEAFF. The CDR3, as DNA: TGTGCCAGCAGCCCGGACAGGGTCGATGACACTGAAGCTTTCTTT.

The J gene is TRBJ1-1, the V gene TRBV7-8; D is ambiguous. The CDR3 is made up of 12 amino acids. Trimming took 4 bases from V and 12 from J, leaving 15 bases between them. Per germline, CDR1 SGHVS and CDR2 FQNEAQ. Written as DNA, the CDR3 is TGTGCCAGCAGCTCTGCTGGCAGGAGTACTTTCTTT. Encoded protein: CASSSAGRSTFF. Full variable domain (remainder filled in from reference TRBV7-8 and TRBJ1-1): GAGVSQSPRYKVAKRGQDVALRCDPISGHVSLFWYQQALGQGPEFLTYFQNEAQLDKSGLPSDRFFAERPEGSVSTLKIQRTQQEDSAVYLCASSSAGRSTFFGQGTRLTVV.

The gene calls are TRBV29-1 and TRBJ2-1, with D perhaps being TRBD1 or TRBD2 (6 bases each). The CDR3 has 16 residues. Germline CDR1 and CDR2: SQVTM and ANQGSEA. Trimming removed 3 bases from V and 0 bases from J, with 15 bases in between. The CDR3 loop is CSVDHQGGGSYNEQFF. The CDR3, as DNA: TGCAGCGTTGACCATCAAGGAGGGGGCTCCTACAATGAGCAGTTCTTC.

This clonotype was counted only a few times. This chain connects TRBV6-2 or TRBV6-3 to TRBJ2-2, with D maybe TRBD1 (5 bases). Germline values: CDR1 MNHEY, CDR2 SVGEGT. CDR3 length equals 17 residues. Trimming left V 0 bases short and J 1 base short, with 12 bases between. Here the CDR3 DNA reads TGTGCCAGCAGTTACTCGATAGGACACCAGAACACCGGGGAGCTGTTTTTT. It is translated as CASSYSIGHQNTGELFF.

This clonotype was found a few times. The chain uses TRBV2 and TRBJ2-1; 7 bases line up with TRBD1. Germline CDR1 is SNHLY and CDR2 is FYNNEI. Unmatched junction bases numbered 9, after V lost 5 bases and J lost 5 bases. The CDR3 is 15 amino acids. The CDR3 region is CASSLDRAQDNEQFF. The CDR3 region has the DNA TGTGCCAGCAGTCTAGACAGGGCACAAGACAATGAGCAGTTCTTC. The full variable domain, completed using reference TRBV2 and TRBJ2-1, is EPEVTQTPSHQVTQMGQEVILRCVPISNHLYFYWYRQILGQKVEFLVSFYNNEISEKSEIFDDQFSVERPDGSNFTLKIRSTKLEDSAMYFCASSLDRAQDNEQFFGPGTRLTVL.

This clonotype was detected many times. The chain has TRBV3-1 and TRBJ1-3, with D hard to call. Germline V gives CDR1 LGHDT, CDR2 YNNKEL (reference sequence). Trimming pared 0 bases from V and 5 bases from J, leaving 8 bases between. This CDR3 has 14 residues. CDR3 sequence reads: CASSQDTLRNTIYF. In DNA form, the CDR3 reads TGTGCCAGCAGCCAAGATACCCTCCGAAACACCATATATTTT.

The CDR3: CASSEWDRVGEQYF. CDR3 DNA sequence: TGTGCCAGCAGTGAATGGGACAGGGTTGGCGAGCAGTACTTC. The V call is TRBV25-1, the J call TRBJ2-7; 9 nucleotides agree with TRBD1. The CDR3 covers 14 residues. CDR1 is MGHDK and CDR2 is SYGVNS in the germline V gene. J lost 6 bases, V lost 1 base, and 4 bases had no gene match.

The rearrangement links TRBV11-2 to TRBJ2-2, with 10 bases matching TRBD2. This CDR3 has 20 amino acids. Trimming cost V 0 bases and J 1 base; bases outside gene matches: 11. Looked up from germline, CDR1 is SGHAT and CDR2 is FQNNGV. CDR3 amino acids: CASSLDGRWASGGNTGELFF. The CDR3 DNA reads as TGTGCCAGCAGCTTAGATGGTCGGTGGGCTAGCGGGGGGAACACCGGGGAGCTGTTTTTT.

J is TRBJ1-2 and V is TRBV6-1, with 7 bases lining up with TRBD1. CDR3 length equals 18 residues. Germline-derived CDR1 and CDR2 are MNHNS and SASEGT. V shed 0 bases and J 4 bases; nucleotides not matched to a gene: 14. CDR3 DNA sequence: TGTGCCAGCAGTGAAGCAGCGACAGGGCTTCTAAACCTCTATGGCTACACCTTC. Encoded protein: CASSEAATGLLNLYGYTF.

This clonotype was seen ten or more times. The CDR3 DNA follows: TGCGCCAGCAGCTTGGGGGCAGGGGACAAGCCCCAGCATTTT. It yields the protein CASSLGAGDKPQHF. This chain connects TRBV5-1 to TRBJ1-5; D may be TRBD1 (6 bases). This CDR3 has 14 amino acids. In germline, CDR1 is SGHRS, CDR2 YFSETQ. The V end lost 0 bases, the J end lost 8 bases, and 12 bases lay between the germline ends.